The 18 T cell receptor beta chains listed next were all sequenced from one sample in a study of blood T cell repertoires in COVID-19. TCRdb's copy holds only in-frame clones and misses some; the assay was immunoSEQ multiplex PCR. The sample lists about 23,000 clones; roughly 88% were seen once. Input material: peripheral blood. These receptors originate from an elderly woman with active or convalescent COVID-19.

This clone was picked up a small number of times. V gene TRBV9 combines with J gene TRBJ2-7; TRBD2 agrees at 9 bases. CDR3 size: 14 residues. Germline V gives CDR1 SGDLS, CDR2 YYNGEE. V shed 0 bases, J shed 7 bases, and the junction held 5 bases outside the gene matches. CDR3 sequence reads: CASSVEVSGREQYF. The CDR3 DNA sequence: TGTGCCAGCAGCGTAGAAGTTAGCGGGAGAGAGCAGTACTTC.

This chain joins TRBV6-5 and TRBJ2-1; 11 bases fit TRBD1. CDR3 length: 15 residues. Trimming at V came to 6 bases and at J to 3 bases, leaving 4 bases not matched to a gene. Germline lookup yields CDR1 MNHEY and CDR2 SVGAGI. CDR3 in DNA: TGTGCCAGCAGACCGGGGACAGGGGGCTACAATGAGCAGTTCTTC. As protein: CASRPGTGGYNEQFF.

The CDR3, as DNA: TGTGCCAGCAGCTTAAACCCGGACACTGAAGCTTTCTTT. It is translated as CASSLNPDTEAFF. The J gene is TRBJ1-1, the V gene TRBV7-3, with D uncertain. CDR1 SGHTA and CDR2 FQGTGA come from the germline V gene. The ends were cut back, 1 base at V and 3 bases at J, with 6 bases in the middle. The CDR3 is made up of 13 amino acids.

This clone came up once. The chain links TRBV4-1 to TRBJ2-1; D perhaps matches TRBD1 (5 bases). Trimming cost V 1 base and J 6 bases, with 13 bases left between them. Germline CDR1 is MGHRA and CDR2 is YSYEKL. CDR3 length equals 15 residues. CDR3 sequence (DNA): TGCGCCAGCAGCCAAGTCCTGTCAGGGTTCAATGAGCAGTTCTTC. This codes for CASSQVLSGFNEQFF.

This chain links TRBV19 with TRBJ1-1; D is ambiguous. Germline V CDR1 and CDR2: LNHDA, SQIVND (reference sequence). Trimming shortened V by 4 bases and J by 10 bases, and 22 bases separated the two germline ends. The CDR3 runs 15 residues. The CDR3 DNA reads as TGTGCCAGTAGTAGTGCGGGCGCGAGGGATTGGGGAGCTTTCTTT. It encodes CASSSAGARDWGAFF.

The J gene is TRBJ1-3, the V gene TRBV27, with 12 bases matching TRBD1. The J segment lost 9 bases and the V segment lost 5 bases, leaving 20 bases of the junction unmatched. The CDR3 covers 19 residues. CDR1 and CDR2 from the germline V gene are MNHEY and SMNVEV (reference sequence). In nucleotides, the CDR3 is TGTGCCAGCAGTGCGATCAGGGACAGGGGGCTCTCTTTTGGCAGCACCATATATTTT. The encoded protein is CASSAIRDRGLSFGSTIYF.

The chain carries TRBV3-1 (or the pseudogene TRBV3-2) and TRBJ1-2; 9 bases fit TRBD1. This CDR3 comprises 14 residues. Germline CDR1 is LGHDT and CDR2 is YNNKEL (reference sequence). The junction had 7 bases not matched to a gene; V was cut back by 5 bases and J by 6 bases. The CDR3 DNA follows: TGTGCCAGCAGCTCTAACACAGGGGGCAATGGCTACACCTTC. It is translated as CASSSNTGGNGYTF.

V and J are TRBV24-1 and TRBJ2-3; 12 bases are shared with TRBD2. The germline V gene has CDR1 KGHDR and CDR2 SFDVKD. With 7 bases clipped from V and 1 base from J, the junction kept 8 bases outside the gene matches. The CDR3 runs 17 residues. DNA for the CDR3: TGTGCCACCAGCCGACTAGCGGGGGTTGGTGGCACAGATACGCAGTATTTT. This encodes CATSRLAGVGGTDTQYF.

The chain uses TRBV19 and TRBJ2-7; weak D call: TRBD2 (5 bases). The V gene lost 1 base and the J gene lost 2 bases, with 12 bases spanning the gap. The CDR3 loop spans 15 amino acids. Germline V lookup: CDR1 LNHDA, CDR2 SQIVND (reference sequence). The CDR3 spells CASSIVSGVTYEQYF. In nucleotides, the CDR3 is TGTGCCAGTAGTATAGTTTCCGGGGTTACCTACGAGCAGTACTTC.

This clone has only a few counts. Here the CDR3 reads CASSQTVNTEAFF. The CDR3 DNA reads TGTGCCAGCAGCCAAACGGTGAACACTGAAGCTTTCTTT. This chain links TRBV6-1 with TRBJ1-1; D is unresolved. The germline V gene has CDR1 MNHNS and CDR2 SASEGT. The CDR3 consists of 13 residues. With 6 bases removed from V and 0 bases from J, the gap between germline ends came to 8 bases.

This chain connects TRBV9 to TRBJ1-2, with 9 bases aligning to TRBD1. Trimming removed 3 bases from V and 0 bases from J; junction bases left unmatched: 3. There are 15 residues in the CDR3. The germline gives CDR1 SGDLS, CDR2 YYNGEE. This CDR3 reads CASSGQGVANYGYTF. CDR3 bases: TGTGCCAGCAGCGGACAGGGGGTGGCTAACTATGGCTACACCTTC.

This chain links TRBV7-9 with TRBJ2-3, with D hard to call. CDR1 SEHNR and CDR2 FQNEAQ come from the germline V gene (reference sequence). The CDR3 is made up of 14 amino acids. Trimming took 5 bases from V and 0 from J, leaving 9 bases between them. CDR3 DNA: TGTGCCAGCAGCGCAGAAAGAAGCACAGATACGCAGTATTTT. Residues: CASSAERSTDTQYF. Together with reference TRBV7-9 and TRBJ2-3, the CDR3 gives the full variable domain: DTGVSQNPRHKITKRGQNVTFRCDPISEHNRLYWYRQTLGQGPEFLTYFQNEAQLEKSRLLSDRFSAERPKGSFSTLEIQRTEQGDSAMYLCASSAERSTDTQYFGPGTRLTVL.

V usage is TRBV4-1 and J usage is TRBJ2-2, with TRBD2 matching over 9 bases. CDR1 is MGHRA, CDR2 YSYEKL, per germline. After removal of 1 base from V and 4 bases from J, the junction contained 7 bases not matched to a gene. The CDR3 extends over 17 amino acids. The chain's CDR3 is CASSQARLAGSTGELFF. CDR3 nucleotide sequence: TGCGCCAGCAGCCAAGCTAGGCTAGCGGGATCCACCGGGGAGCTGTTTTTT.

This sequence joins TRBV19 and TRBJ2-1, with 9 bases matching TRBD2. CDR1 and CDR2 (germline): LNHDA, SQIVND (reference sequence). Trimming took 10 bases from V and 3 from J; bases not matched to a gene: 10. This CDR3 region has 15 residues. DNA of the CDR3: TGTGCCACCGCGCGGGGGGGAGAGTACTACAATGAGCAGTTCTTC. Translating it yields CATARGGEYYNEQFF.

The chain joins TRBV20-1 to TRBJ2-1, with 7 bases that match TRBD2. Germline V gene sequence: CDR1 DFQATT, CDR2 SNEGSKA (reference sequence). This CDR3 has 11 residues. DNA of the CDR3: TGCAGCGATCGAGCGGGACTGGCGCAGTTCTTC. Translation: CSDRAGLAQFF.

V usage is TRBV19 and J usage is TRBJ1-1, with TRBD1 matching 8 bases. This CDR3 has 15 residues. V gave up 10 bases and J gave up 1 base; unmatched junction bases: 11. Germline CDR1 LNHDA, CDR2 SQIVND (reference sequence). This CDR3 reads CATEISGTGNTEAFF. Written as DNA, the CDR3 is TGTGCCACCGAGATCTCCGGGACAGGGAACACTGAAGCTTTCTTT.

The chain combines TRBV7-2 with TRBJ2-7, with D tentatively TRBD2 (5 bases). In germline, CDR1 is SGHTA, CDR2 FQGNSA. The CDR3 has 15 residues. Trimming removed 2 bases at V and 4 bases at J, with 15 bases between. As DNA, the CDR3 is TGTGCCAGCAGCTTACAAGCCCTAGCCGGGTACGAGCAGTACTTC. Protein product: CASSLQALAGYEQYF.

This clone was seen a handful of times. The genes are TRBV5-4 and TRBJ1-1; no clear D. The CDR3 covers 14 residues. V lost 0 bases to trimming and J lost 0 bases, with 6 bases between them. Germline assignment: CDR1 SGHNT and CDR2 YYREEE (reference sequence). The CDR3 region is CASSLGHLNTEAFF. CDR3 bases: TGTGCCAGCAGCTTGGGACACCTGAACACTGAAGCTTTCTTT.